The present T cell receptor (beta chain) was sequenced within a study of blood T cell repertoires in COVID-19. About the research overall: Samples representing acute and convalescent COVID-19 were sourced from the United States, Italy and Spain. The analysed material was cDNA or gDNA that came from T cells, B-cell-depleted T cells, or PBMCs.

In its sample, this clone was seen a few times. The CDR3 length is 14 residues. Looked up from germline, CDR1 is LGHNA and CDR2 is YSLEER. Trimming shortened V by 4 bases and J by 5 bases, and 14 bases separated the two germline ends. Original handling: Amplification from reference gene primers served as the basis for estimated nucleated cell counts. Profiling relied on immunoSEQ multiplex PCR, and the TCRdb table lists in-frame clones only, not all of them. V, J and clone size reflect that table, while D and trimming were determined from the DNA. The table records approximately 260,000 clones, 75% to 90% of them present only once.

The chain combines TRBV4-3 with TRBJ1-1; D not resolved. The TCR originated in a human donor in a cohort sampled during active COVID-19. The sequenced sample was peripheral blood. CDR3 sequence: CASSLDTFGTEAFF. The DNA for the CDR3 is TGCGCCAGCAGCCTTGACACCTTTGGGACTGAAGCTTTCTTT.